This is a list of T cell receptor beta chains from one sample in a study of CD8 T cells in ankylosing spondylitis. TCRdb analysed the 5' RACE reads with MiXCR anew, one entry per CDR3 protein. The sample records about 420,000 distinct CDR3 sequences, about a fifth being singletons. Sequencing was carried out using blood, either unsorted or a sorted T cell fraction (not recorded which). These receptors originate from a male donor with ankylosing spondylitis. The CDR3 runs from the conserved cysteine through the conserved F or W. Each record gives: V gene, clone size, J gene, D gene, CDR3 DNA, CDR3 protein. D genes are given only for firm matches. Part of the rows lack a size; the others show once, few, many or a class for expanded clones.

TRBV7-3	few	TRBJ2-3	-	TGTGCCAGCAGCTTAGGTTTCGATACGCAGTATTTT	CASSLGFDTQYF
TRBV10-3	few	TRBJ2-4	-	TGTGCCATCAGCCAGGAGGTAGGGTCCCAAAACATTCAGTACTTC	CAISQEVGSQNIQYF
TRBV12-3/TRBV12-4	-	TRBJ1-2	-	TGTGCCAGCAGCTGGGACTCTAACTTAGTGGGTGGCTACACCTTC	CASSWDSNLVGGYTF
TRBV7-9	few	TRBJ2-2	-	TGTGCCAGCAGCTTACCTTCTGCGTGGTCCAACACCGGGGAGCTGTTTTTT	CASSLPSAWSNTGELFF
TRBV21-1	-	TRBJ1-5	-	TGTGCCAGCAGCCAAAGGGTTGAGGAATATAGCAATCAGCCCCAGCATTTT	CASSQRVEEYSNQPQHF
TRBV20-1	many	TRBJ2-2	-	TGCAGTGCTAGATACGGGGAGCTGTTTTTT	CSARYGELFF
TRBV20-1	few	TRBJ1-1	-	TGCAGTACTAGGGGGGCCTCTGAAGCTTTCTTT	CSTRGASEAFF
TRBV10-3	-	TRBJ2-7	-	TGTGCCATCAGTGGAGAGACGGTCTCCTACGAGCAGTACTTC	CAISGETVSYEQYF
TRBV4-2	-	TRBJ1-4	TRBD1	TGTGCCAGCAGCCAAGATGGGGACAGGGGCCGCGAAAAACTGTTTTTT	CASSQDGDRGREKLFF
TRBV20-1	-	TRBJ2-3	TRBD2	TGCAGTGCGAGTGGGGCCCTTACAGCGGGAGTCCTCACAGATACGCAGTATTTT	CSASGALTAGVLTDTQYF
TRBV11-2	few	TRBJ2-7	TRBD2	TGTGCCAGCAGCTTACGGGGGGGCACTTCCTACGAGCAGTACTTC	CASSLRGGTSYEQYF
TRBV20-1	-	TRBJ2-1	TRBD2	TGCAGTGCTAGATCCGGGACTAGCGCCACCAGCTCCTACAATGAACAGTTCTTC	CSARSGTSATSSYNEQFF
TRBV5-6	few	TRBJ2-1	-	TGTGCCAGCAGCTTTGGCCGCAGGGATGAGCAGTTCTTC	CASSFGRRDEQFF
TRBV9	-	TRBJ2-1	-	TGTGCCAGCAGCGGGTCTCGCGGGGCTTACAATGAGCAGTTCTTC	CASSGSRGAYNEQFF
TRBV29-1	few	TRBJ2-2	TRBD2	TGCAGCGTTGAAGTGTTCCTAGCGGGAGTTGCCGGGGAGCTGTTTTTT	CSVEVFLAGVAGELFF
TRBV6-1	few	TRBJ2-3	-	TGTGCCAGCAGTAGGGGGGGTGGCACAGATACGCAGTATTTT	CASSRGGGTDTQYF
TRBV18	-	TRBJ1-2	TRBD1	TGTGCCAGCTCAACACGGACAGGGTTGAACTATGGCTACACCTTC	CASSTRTGLNYGYTF
TRBV5-1	few	TRBJ2-2	TRBD2	TGCGCCAGCAGCCATACCACTAGCGGGAGTGGCGGGGAGCTGTTTTTT	CASSHTTSGSGGELFF
TRBV11-2	-	TRBJ1-3	-	TGTGCCAGCAGCTTAGTCCGGACTTCCAGGGCTGGAAACACCATATATTTT	CASSLVRTSRAGNTIYF
TRBV29-1	many	TRBJ2-7	TRBD2	TGCAGCGTTGATTCCAGCGGGAGCTCCTACGAGCAGTACTTC	CSVDSSGSSYEQYF